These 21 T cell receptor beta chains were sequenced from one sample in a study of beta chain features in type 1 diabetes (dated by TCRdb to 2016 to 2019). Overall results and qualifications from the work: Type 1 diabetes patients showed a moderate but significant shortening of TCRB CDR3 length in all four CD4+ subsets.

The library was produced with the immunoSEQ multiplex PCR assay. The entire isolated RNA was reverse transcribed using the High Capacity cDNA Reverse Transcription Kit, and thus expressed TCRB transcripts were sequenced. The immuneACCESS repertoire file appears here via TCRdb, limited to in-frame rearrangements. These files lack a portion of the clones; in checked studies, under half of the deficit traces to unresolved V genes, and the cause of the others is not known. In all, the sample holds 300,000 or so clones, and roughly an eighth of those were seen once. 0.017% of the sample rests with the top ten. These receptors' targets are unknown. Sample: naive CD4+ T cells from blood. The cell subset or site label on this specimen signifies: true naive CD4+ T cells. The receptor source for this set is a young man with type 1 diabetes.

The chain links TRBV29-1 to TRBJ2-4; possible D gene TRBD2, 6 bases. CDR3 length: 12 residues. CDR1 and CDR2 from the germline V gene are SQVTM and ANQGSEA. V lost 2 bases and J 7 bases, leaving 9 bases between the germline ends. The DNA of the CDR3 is TGCAGCGTTGAAAAGGAGGGGAACATTCAGTACTTC. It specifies CSVEKEGNIQYF.

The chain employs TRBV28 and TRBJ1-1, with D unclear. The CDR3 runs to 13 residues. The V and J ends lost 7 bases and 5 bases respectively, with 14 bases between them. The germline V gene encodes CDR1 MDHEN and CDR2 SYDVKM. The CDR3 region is CASKAWETTEAFF. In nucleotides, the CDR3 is TGTGCCAGCAAGGCGTGGGAGACAACTGAAGCTTTCTTT.

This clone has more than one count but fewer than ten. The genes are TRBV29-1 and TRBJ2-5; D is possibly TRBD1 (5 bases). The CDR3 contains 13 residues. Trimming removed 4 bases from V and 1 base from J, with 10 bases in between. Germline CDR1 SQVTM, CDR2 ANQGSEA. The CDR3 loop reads CSVGGRAQETQYF. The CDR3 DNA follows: TGCAGCGTTGGGGGCAGGGCCCAAGAGACCCAGTACTTC.

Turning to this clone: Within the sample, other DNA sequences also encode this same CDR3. CDR3: CATSRDRGSYEQYF. The DNA for the CDR3 is TGTGCCACCAGCAGAGATAGGGGCTCCTACGAGCAGTACTTC. The chain carries TRBV15 and TRBJ2-7; weak D call: TRBD1 (5 bases). The CDR3 runs to 14 residues. The V end lost 0 bases, the J end lost 0 bases, and 6 bases lay between the germline ends. Per germline, CDR1 LNHNV and CDR2 YYDKDF (reference sequence).

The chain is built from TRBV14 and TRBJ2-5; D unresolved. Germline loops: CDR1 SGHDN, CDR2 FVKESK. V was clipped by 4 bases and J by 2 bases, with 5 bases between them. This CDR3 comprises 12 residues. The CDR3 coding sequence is TGTGCCAGCAGCCGGGCGCAAGAGACCCAGTACTTC. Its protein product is CASSRAQETQYF.

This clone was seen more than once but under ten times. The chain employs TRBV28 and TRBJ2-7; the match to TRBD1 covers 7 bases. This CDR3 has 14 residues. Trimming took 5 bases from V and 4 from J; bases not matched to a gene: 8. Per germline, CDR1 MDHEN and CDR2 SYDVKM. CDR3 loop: CASSRPGQLYEQYF. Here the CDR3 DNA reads TGTGCCAGCAGTCGGCCGGGACAGCTATACGAGCAGTACTTC.

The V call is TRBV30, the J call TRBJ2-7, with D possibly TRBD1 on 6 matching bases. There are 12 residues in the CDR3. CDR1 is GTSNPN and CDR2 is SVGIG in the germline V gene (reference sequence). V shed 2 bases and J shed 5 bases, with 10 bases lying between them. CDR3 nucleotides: TGTGCCTGGAGTCAGGGGCTAAACGAGCAGTACTTC. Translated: CAWSQGLNEQYF.

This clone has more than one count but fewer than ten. In nucleotides, the CDR3 is TGTGCCAGCTCACTGGGACAGGGGGCTTTCAATGAGCAGTTCTTC. Its translation is CASSLGQGAFNEQFF. The chain combines TRBV18 with TRBJ2-1; 12 bases align to TRBD1. This CDR3 spans 15 amino acids. V was clipped by 4 bases and J by 6 bases; unmatched bases: 4. From germline, CDR1 is KGHSH and CDR2 LQKENI.

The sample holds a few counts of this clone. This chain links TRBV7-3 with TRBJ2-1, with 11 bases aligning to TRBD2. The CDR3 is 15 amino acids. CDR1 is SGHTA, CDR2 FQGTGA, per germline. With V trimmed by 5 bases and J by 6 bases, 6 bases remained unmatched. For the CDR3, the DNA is TGTGCCAGCAGCCCCGGTAGCGGGAGGGCCAATGAGCAGTTCTTC. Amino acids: CASSPGSGRANEQFF.

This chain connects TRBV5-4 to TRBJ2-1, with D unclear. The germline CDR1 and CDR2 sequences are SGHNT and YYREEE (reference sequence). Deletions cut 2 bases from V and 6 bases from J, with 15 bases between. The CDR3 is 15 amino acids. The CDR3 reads CASSFRSTKLNEQFF. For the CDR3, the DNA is TGTGCCAGCAGCTTCCGGAGTACTAAGCTCAATGAGCAGTTCTTC.

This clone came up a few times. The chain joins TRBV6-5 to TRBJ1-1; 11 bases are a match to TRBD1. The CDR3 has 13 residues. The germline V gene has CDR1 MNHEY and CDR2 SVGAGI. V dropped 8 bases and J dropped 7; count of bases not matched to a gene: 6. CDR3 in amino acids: CASGRDRGYEAFF. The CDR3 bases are TGTGCCAGCGGCCGGGACAGGGGGTATGAAGCTTTCTTT.

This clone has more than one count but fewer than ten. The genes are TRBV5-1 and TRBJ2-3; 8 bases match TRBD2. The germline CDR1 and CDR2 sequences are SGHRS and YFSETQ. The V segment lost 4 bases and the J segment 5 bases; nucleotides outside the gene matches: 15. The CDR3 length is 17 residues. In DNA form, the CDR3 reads TGCGCCAGCAGCCCCCTAGGGAGCGGGAGTACGGGAGATACGCAGTATTTT. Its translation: CASSPLGSGSTGDTQYF.

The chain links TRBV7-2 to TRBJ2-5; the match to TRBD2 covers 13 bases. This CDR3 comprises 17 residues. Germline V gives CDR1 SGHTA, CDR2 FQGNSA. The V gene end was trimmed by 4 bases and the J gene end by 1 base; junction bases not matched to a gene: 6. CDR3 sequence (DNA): TGTGCCAGCAGCTCGGGACTAGCGGGGACCCTCCAAGAGACCCAGTACTTC. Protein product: CASSSGLAGTLQETQYF. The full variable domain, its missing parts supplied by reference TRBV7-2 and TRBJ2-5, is GAGVSQSPSNKVTEKGKDVELRCDPISGHTALYWYRQSLGQGLEFLIYFQGNSAPDKSGLPSDRFSAERTGGSVSTLTIQRTQQEDSAVYLCASSSGLAGTLQETQYFGPGTRLLVL.

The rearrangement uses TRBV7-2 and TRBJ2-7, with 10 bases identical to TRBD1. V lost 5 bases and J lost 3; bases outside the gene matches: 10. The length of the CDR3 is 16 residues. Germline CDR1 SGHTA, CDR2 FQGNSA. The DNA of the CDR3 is TGTGCCAGCAGCCTCAGGCCGGGACAGGGGTTCTACGAGCAGTACTTC. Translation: CASSLRPGQGFYEQYF.

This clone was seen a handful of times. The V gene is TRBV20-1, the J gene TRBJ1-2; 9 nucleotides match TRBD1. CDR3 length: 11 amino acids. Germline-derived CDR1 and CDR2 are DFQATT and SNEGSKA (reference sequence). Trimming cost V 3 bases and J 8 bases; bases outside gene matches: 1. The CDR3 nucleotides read TGCAGTGCTAGGACAGGGGGAGGCTACACCTTC. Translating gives CSARTGGGYTF.

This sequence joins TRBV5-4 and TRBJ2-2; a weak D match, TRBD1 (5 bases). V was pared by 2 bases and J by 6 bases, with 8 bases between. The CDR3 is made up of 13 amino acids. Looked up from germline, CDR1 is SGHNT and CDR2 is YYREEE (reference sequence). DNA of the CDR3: TGTGCCAGCAGCTTCAGGGCCCCCGGGGAGCTGTTTTTT. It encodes CASSFRAPGELFF.

The CDR3 sequence is CASSVRQGDYEQYF. The CDR3 bases are TGCGCCAGCAGCGTCAGACAGGGTGACTACGAGCAGTACTTC. The V call is TRBV5-1, the J call TRBJ2-7, with 7 nucleotides matching TRBD1. The CDR3 is 14 residues long. The J segment lost 3 bases and the V segment lost 4 bases, leaving 7 bases of the junction unmatched. The germline CDR1 and CDR2 sequences are SGHRS and YFSETQ.

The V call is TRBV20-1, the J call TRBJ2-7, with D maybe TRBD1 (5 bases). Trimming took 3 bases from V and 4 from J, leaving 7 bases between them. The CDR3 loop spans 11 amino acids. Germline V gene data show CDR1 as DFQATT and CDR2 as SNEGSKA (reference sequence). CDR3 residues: CSASDSYEQYF. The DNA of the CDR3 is TGCAGTGCTAGTGACAGTTACGAGCAGTACTTC.

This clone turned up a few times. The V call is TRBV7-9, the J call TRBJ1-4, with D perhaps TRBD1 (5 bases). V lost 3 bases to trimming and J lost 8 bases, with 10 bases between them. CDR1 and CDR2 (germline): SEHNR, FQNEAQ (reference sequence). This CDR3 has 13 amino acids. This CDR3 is CASSFGGGEKLFF. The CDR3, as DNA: TGTGCCAGCAGCTTCGGGGGAGGCGAAAAACTGTTTTTT.

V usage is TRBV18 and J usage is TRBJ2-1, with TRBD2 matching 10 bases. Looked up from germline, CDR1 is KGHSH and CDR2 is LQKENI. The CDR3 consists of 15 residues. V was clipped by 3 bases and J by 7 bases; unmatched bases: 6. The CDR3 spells CASSPSSGSPNEQFF. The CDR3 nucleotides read TGTGCCAGCTCACCTTCTAGCGGGAGTCCAAATGAGCAGTTCTTC.

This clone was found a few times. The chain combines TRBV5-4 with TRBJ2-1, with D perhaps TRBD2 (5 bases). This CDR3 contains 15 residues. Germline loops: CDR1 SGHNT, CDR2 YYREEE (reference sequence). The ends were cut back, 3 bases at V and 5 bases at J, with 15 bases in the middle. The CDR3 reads CASSSRTEYHNEQFF. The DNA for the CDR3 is TGTGCCAGCAGCTCAAGGACTGAATATCACAATGAGCAGTTCTTC.